These T cell receptor beta chains were read from a single sample in a study of blood T cell repertoires in COVID-19. TCRdb's copy holds only in-frame clones and misses some; the assay was immunoSEQ multiplex PCR. Of some 120,000 clones listed, around 87% are singletons. The sequencing sample was made of peripheral blood. The receptors originated from a middle-aged man with acute or convalescent COVID-19. Both conserved end residues are part of each CDR3. D genes are given only for firm matches. Clone sizes are given selectively: once, few, many, or a class where the clone is expanded.

j_call,v_call,d_call,clone_size,cdr3_nt,cdr3_aa
TRBJ2-1,TRBV24-1,NA,NA,TGTGCCACCAGTGCCTTAGCACCCCAGGGGGAGCAGTTCTTC,CATSALAPQGEQFF
TRBJ2-6,TRBV27,TRBD2,once,TGTGCCAGCAGTTTCTCGCGGGGGGCGGGCTCTGGGGCCAACGTCCTGACTTTC,CASSFSRGAGSGANVLTF
TRBJ2-6,TRBV5-1,NA,NA,TGCGCCAGCAGCTCTCCCGGACAGCATATTAAGACCAACGTCCTGACTTTC,CASSSPGQHIKTNVLTF
TRBJ1-1,TRBV11-3,TRBD1,NA,TGTGCCAGCAGCCCAGGGACAGGGGGTGGCATGAACACTGAAGCTTTCTTT,CASSPGTGGGMNTEAFF
TRBJ2-2,TRBV19,TRBD2,NA,TGTGCCACTCATCGGGGGGAACCCGGGGAGCTGTTTTTT,CATHRGEPGELFF
TRBJ2-7,TRBV4-1,NA,few,TGCGCCAGCAGCCAAGATCTTCTTCTTGGTACTAGGGTTTACGAGCAGTACTTC,CASSQDLLLGTRVYEQYF
TRBJ1-2,TRBV19,TRBD1,once,TGTGCCAGTAGTATTGGACAGGGGGTGAACTATGGCTACACCTTC,CASSIGQGVNYGYTF
TRBJ1-5,TRBV30,TRBD1,NA,TGTGCCTGGAGCCTGACAGGGGCGGGCCAGCCCCAGCATTTT,CAWSLTGAGQPQHF
TRBJ1-2,TRBV28,NA,NA,TGTGCCAGCAGATACATGGCTGGCTACACCTTC,CASRYMAGYTF
TRBJ1-3,TRBV9,TRBD1,NA,TGTGCCAGCAGCGTAGGGACAGGGTCTGGAAACACCATATATTTT,CASSVGTGSGNTIYF
TRBJ2-1,TRBV3-1/TRBV3-2,TRBD2,NA,TGTGCCAGCAGCCAATCGGGACTAGCGGGATATCTGGACAATGAGCAGTTCTTC,CASSQSGLAGYLDNEQFF
TRBJ2-1,TRBV12-5,TRBD2,NA,TGTGCTAGTGGTGAGTCTAGCGGGATTGGCAATGAGCAGTTCTTC,CASGESSGIGNEQFF